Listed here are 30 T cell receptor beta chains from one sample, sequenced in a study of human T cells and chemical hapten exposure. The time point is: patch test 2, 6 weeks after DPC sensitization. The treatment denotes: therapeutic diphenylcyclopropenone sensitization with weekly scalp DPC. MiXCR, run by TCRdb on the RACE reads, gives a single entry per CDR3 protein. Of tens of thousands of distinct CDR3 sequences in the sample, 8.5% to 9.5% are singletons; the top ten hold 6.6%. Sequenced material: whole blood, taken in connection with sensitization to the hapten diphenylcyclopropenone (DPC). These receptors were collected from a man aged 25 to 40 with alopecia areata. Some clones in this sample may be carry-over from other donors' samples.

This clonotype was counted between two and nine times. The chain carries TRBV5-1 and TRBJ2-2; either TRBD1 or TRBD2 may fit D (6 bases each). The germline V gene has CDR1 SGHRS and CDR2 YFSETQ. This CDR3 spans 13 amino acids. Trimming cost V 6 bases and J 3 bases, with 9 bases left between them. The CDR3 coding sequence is TGCGCCAGCAAGGGGGGCGACACCGGGGAGCTGTTTTTT. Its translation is CASKGGDTGELFF.

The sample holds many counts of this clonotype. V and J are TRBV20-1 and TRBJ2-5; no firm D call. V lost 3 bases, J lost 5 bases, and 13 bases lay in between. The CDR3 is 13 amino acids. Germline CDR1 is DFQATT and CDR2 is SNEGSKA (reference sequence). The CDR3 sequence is CSASNIPAETQYF. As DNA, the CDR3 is TGCAGTGCTAGTAACATCCCCGCGGAGACCCAGTACTTC.

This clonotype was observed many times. The CDR3 DNA follows: TGTGCCAGCAGTGAGGGCCCGAGCGAGCAGTACTTC. Translation gives CASSEGPSEQYF. The chain couples TRBV7-9 to TRBJ2-7, with D perhaps matching TRBD2 (5 bases). The germline CDR1 and CDR2 sequences are SEHNR and FQNEAQ (reference sequence). The CDR3 runs to 12 residues. The ends were cut back, 6 bases at V and 6 bases at J, with 12 bases in the middle.

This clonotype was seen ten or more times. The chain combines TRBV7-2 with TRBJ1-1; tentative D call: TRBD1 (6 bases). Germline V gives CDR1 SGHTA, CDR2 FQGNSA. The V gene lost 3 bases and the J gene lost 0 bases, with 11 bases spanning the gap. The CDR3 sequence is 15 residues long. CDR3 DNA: TGTGCCAGCAGCTTTAAGGGGGGGATGAACACTGAAGCTTTCTTT. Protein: CASSFKGGMNTEAFF.

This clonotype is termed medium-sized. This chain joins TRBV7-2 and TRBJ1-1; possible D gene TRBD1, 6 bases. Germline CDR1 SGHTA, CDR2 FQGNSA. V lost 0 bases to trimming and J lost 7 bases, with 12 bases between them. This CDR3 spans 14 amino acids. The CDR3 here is CASSLAGQDSEAFF. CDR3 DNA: TGTGCCAGCAGCTTAGCGGGACAAGACAGTGAAGCTTTCTTT.

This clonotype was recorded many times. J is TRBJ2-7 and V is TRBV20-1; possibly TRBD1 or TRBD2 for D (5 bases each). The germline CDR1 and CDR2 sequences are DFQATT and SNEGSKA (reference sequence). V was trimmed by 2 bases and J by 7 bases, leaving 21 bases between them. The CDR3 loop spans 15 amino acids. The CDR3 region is CSARSVGTFLGEQYF. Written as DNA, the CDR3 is TGCAGTGCTAGAAGTGTGGGGACCTTCTTAGGGGAGCAGTACTTC.

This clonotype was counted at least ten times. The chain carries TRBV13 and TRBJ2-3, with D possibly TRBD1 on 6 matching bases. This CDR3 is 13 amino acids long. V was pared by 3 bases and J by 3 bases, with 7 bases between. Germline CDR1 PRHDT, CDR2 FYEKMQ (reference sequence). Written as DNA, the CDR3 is TGTGCCAGCAGCTTTAGGGGGACAGATACGCAGTATTTT. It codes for CASSFRGTDTQYF.

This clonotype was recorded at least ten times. The CDR3 protein is CAWARGQGVNQPQHF. The CDR3 bases are TGTGCCTGGGCGCGGGGGCAGGGTGTAAATCAGCCCCAGCATTTT. The V gene is TRBV30, the J gene TRBJ1-5; TRBD1 might be the D (6 bases). CDR1 GTSNPN and CDR2 SVGIG come from the germline V gene (reference sequence). Trimming cost V 5 bases and J 4 bases, with 18 bases left between them. The length of the CDR3 is 15 residues.

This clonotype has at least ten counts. The DNA for the CDR3 is TGTGCCAGTTCGGACAGGGGGATCAATCAGCCCCAGCATTTT. As protein: CASSDRGINQPQHF. V is TRBV27 and J is TRBJ1-5; the match to TRBD1 covers 10 bases. V lost 9 bases, J lost 3 bases, and 5 bases stayed unmatched. The CDR3 spans 14 residues. Per the germline V gene, CDR1 is MNHEY and CDR2 is SMNVEV (reference sequence).

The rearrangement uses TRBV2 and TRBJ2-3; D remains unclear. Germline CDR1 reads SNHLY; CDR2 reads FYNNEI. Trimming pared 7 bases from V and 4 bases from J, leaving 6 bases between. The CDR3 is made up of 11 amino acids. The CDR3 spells CASTPSDTQYF. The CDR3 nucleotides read TGTGCCAGCACCCCCTCAGATACGCAGTATTTT. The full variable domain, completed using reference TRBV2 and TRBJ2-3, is EPEVTQTPSHQVTQMGQEVILRCVPISNHLYFYWYRQILGQKVEFLVSFYNNEISEKSEIFDDQFSVERPDGSNFTLKIRSTKLEDSAMYFCASTPSDTQYFGPGTRLTVL.

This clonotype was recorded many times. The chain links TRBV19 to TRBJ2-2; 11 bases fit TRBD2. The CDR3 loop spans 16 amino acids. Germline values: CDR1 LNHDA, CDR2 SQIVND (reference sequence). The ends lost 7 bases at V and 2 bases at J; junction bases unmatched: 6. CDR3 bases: TGTGCCAGTACCCGTAGCGGGGGGGCTAACACCGGGGAGCTGTTTTTT. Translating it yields CASTRSGGANTGELFF.

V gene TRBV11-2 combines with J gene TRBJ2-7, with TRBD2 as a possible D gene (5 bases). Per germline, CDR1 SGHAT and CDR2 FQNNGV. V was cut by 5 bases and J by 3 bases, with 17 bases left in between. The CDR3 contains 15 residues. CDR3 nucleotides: TGTGCCAGCAGCCGAAGCCGGGATTCCCACTACGAGCAGTACTTC. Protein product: CASSRSRDSHYEQYF.

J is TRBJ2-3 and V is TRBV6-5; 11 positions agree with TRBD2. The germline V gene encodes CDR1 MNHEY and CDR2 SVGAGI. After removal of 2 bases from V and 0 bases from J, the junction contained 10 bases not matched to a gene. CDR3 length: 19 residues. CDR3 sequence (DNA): TGTGCCAGCAGTTACCTGTGGTCTAGCGGGGGGCCTAGCACAGATACGCAGTATTTT. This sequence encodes CASSYLWSSGGPSTDTQYF.

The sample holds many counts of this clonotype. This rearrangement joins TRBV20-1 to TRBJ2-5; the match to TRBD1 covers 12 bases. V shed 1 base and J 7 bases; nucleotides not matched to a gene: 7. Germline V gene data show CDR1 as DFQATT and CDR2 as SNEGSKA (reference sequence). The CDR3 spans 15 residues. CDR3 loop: CSARASGQGAGTQYF. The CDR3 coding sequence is TGCAGTGCTAGAGCCTCGGGACAGGGGGCCGGGACCCAGTACTTC.

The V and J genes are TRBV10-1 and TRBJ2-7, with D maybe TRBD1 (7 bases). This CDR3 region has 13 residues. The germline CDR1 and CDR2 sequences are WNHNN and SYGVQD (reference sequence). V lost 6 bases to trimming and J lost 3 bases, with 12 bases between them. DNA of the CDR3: TGCGCCAGCAGCGCGGGACAGATCTACGAGCAGTACTTC. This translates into CASSAGQIYEQYF.

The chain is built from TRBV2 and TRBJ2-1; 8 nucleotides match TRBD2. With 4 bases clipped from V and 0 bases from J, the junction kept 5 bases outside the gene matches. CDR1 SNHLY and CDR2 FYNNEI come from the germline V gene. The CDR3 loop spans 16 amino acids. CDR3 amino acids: CASSGPSGGSYNEQFF. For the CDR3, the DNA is TGTGCCAGCAGTGGGCCCAGCGGGGGCTCCTACAATGAGCAGTTCTTC.

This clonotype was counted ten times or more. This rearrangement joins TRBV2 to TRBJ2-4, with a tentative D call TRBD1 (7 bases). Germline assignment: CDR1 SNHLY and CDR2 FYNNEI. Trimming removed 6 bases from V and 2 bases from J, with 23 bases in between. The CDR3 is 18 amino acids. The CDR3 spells CASSPVPRGVRTKNIQYF. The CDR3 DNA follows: TGTGCCAGCAGCCCGGTCCCCAGGGGGGTGCGAACCAAAAACATTCAGTACTTC.

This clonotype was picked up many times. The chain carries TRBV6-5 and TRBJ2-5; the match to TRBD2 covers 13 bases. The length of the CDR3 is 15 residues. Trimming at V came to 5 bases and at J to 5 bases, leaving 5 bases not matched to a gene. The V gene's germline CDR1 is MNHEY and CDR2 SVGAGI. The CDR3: CASSPGLAGSETQYF. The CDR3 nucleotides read TGTGCCAGCAGTCCGGGACTAGCGGGGAGTGAGACCCAGTACTTC.

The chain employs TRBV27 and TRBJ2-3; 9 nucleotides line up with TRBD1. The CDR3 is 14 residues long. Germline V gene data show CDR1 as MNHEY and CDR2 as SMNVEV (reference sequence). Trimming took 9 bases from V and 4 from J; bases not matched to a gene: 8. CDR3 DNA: TGTGCCAGTGTGGACAGGGGAGGGGCAGATACGCAGTATTTT. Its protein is CASVDRGGADTQYF.

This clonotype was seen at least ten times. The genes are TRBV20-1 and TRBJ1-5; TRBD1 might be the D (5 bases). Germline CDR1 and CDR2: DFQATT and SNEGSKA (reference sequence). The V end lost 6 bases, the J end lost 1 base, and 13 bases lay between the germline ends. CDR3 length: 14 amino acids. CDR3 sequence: CSAAGVASNQPQHF. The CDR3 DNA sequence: TGCAGTGCCGCGGGGGTGGCGAGCAATCAGCCCCAGCATTTT.

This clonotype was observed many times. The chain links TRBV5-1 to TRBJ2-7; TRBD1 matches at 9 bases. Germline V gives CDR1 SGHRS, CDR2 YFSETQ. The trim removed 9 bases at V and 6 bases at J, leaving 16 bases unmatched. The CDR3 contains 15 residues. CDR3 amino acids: CATYTEPGQGLEQYF. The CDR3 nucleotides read TGCGCCACCTATACCGAGCCGGGACAGGGCCTCGAGCAGTACTTC.

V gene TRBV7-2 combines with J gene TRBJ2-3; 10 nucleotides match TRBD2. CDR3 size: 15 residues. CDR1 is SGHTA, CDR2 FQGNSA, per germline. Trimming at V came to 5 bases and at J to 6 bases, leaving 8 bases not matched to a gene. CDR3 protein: CASSQLAGAADTQYF. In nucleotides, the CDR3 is TGTGCCAGCAGCCAGCTAGCGGGAGCAGCCGATACGCAGTATTTT.

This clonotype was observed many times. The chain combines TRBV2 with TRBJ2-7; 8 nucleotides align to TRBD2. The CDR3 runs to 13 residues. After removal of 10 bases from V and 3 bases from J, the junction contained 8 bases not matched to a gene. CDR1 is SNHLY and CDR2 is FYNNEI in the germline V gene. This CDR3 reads CATTGGVDYEQYF. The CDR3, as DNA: TGTGCCACCACCGGGGGGGTGGACTACGAGCAGTACTTC. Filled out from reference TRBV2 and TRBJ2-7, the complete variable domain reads EPEVTQTPSHQVTQMGQEVILRCVPISNHLYFYWYRQILGQKVEFLVSFYNNEISEKSEIFDDQFSVERPDGSNFTLKIRSTKLEDSAMYFCATTGGVDYEQYFGPGTRLTVT.

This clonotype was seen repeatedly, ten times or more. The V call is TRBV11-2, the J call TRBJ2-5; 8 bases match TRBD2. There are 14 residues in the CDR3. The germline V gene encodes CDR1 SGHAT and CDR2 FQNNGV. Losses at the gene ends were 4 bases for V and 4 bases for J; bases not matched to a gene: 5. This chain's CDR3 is CASSSAGAGETQYF. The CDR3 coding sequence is TGTGCCAGCAGCTCAGCGGGAGCCGGAGAGACCCAGTACTTC.

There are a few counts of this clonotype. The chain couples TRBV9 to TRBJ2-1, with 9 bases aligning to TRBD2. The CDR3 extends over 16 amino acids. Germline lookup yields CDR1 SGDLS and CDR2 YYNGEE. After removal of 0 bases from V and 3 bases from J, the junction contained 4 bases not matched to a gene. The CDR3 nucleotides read TGTGCCAGCAGCGTAGGGGCGGGAGGGATCTACAATGAGCAGTTCTTC. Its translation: CASSVGAGGIYNEQFF.

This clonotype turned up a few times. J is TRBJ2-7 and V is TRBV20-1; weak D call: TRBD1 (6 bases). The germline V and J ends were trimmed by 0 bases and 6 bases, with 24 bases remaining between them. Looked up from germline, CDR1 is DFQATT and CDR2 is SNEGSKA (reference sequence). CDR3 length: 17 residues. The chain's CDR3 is CSARDSRQALQTGEQYF. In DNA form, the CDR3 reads TGCAGTGCTAGAGATTCCCGACAGGCCCTCCAAACGGGCGAGCAGTACTTC.

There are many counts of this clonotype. The CDR3, as DNA: TGTGCCAGCAGACGGACAGGGGGCGAGACCCAGTACTTC. Its protein product is CASRRTGGETQYF. The gene calls are TRBV11-3 and TRBJ2-5; the match to TRBD1 covers 11 bases. Germline CDR1 is SGHNT and CDR2 is YENEEA. V lost 6 bases, J lost 5 bases, and 2 bases stayed unmatched. This CDR3 contains 13 residues.

CDR3 DNA: TGTGCCAGCAGGCAGGGCATGAACACTGAAGCTTTCTTT. Amino acid sequence: CASRQGMNTEAFF. The V call is TRBV25-1, the J call TRBJ1-1, with TRBD1 as a possible D gene (5 bases). This CDR3 has 13 residues. V lost 6 bases and J 0 bases, leaving 8 bases between the germline ends. CDR1 is MGHDK and CDR2 is SYGVNS in the germline V gene.

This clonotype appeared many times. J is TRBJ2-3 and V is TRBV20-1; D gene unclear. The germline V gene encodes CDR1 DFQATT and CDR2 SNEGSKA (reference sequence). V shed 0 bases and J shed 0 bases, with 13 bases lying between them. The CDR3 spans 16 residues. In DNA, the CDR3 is TGCAGTGCTAGAGATCTTGGGGTCCAAAGCACAGATACGCAGTATTTT. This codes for CSARDLGVQSTDTQYF.

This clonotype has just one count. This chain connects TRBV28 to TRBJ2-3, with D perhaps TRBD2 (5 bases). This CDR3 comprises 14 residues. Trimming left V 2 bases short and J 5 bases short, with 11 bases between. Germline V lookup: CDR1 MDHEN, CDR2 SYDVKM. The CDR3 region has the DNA TGTGCCAGCAGTTTAGGAGGAGCCCAAGATACGCAGTATTTT. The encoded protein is CASSLGGAQDTQYF.